These T cell receptor beta chains were read from a single sample in a study of blood T cell repertoires in COVID-19. The assay was immunoSEQ multiplex PCR, and TCRdb's table has in-frame clones only and misses some. The data contain tens of thousands of clones, roughly four fifths of them singletons. The sample comprised peripheral blood. These receptors were obtained from a man aged 50 to 59 with active or convalescent COVID-19. Each CDR3 is given with its conserved first and last residue. The D gene is left open where the match is weak. Clone size is stated in some rows and not others, as once, few, many or a class when expanded.

TRBJ2-3	TRBV28	once	TRBD1	15	CASSPTGVRTDTQYF	TGTGCCAGCAGTCCCACAGGGGTGCGGACAGATACGCAGTATTTT
TRBJ2-3	TRBV10-2	once	TRBD2	15	CASSEAGGPPDTQYF	TGCGCCAGCAGTGAGGCGGGGGGGCCCCCGGATACGCAGTATTTT
TRBJ2-7	TRBV19	NA	TRBD1	14	CASSRDRASYEQYF	TGTGCCAGTAGTAGGGACAGGGCCTCCTACGAGCAGTACTTC
TRBJ2-1	TRBV15	NA	NA	15	CATSMARGSYNEQFF	TGTGCCACCAGCATGGCGAGAGGGTCCTACAATGAGCAGTTCTTC
TRBJ2-1	TRBV3-1/TRBV3-2	NA	TRBD2	16	CASSQGRGGIYNEQFF	TGTGCCAGCAGCCAAGGCCGCGGGGGGATCTACAATGAGCAGTTCTTC
TRBJ1-5	TRBV4-3	many	NA	13	CASSHDRNQPQHF	TGCGCCAGCAGCCACGACAGGAATCAGCCCCAGCATTTT
TRBJ2-1	TRBV19	NA	TRBD1	17	CASKPGQGGSSYNEQFF	TGTGCCAGTAAACCGGGACAGGGGGGCAGCTCCTACAATGAGCAGTTCTTC
TRBJ1-5	TRBV5-8	NA	NA	12	CASSLTNQPQHF	TGTGCCAGCAGCCTTACAAATCAGCCCCAGCATTTT
TRBJ1-5	TRBV30	NA	NA	13	CAWSVPNMQPQHF	TGTGCCTGGAGTGTACCCAACATGCAGCCCCAGCATTTT
TRBJ1-2	TRBV29-1	few	NA	12	CSVEEGGYGYTF	TGCAGCGTTGAGGAGGGCGGCTATGGCTACACCTTC
TRBJ2-1	TRBV23-1	once	TRBD1	15	CASSRAGGDYNEQFF	TGCGCCAGCAGTCGGGCAGGGGGCGATTACAATGAGCAGTTCTTC
TRBJ1-6	TRBV6-1	NA	NA	15	CASSEPTGPNSPLHF	TGTGCCAGCAGTGAGCCAACAGGGCCTAATTCACCCCTCCACTTT
TRBJ1-1	TRBV30	NA	NA	12	CAWRSGNTEAFF	TGTGCCTGGAGGAGCGGAAACACTGAAGCTTTCTTT
TRBJ2-4	TRBV3-1/TRBV3-2	NA	TRBD1	15	CASSQLDRGRNIQYF	TGTGCCAGCAGCCAATTGGACAGGGGCCGAAACATTCAGTACTTC
TRBJ2-1	TRBV5-1	NA	TRBD2	15	CASSPQLAGNNEQFF	TGCGCCAGCAGCCCGCAACTAGCGGGGAACAATGAGCAGTTCTTC
TRBJ2-5	TRBV11-1	NA	TRBD1	15	CASSPRDRAQETQYF	TGTGCCAGCAGCCCACGGGACAGGGCCCAAGAGACCCAGTACTTC
TRBJ2-3	TRBV9	few	TRBD1	17	CASSVGKTGLTTDTQYF	TGTGCCAGCAGCGTAGGTAAGACAGGGTTAACCACAGATACGCAGTATTTT
TRBJ1-4	TRBV10-3	few	NA	12	CATGGRGEKLFF	TGTGCCACGGGGGGACGAGGGGAAAAACTGTTTTTT
TRBJ1-2	TRBV6-5	NA	NA	14	CASSSPQRNYGYTF	TGTGCCAGCAGTTCCCCGCAGAGGAACTATGGCTACACCTTC
TRBJ1-6	TRBV10-1	NA	NA	13	CASRGDNNSPLHF	TGCGCCAGCAGAGGGGACAATAATTCACCCCTCCACTTT
TRBJ2-7	TRBV3-1/TRBV3-2	NA	NA	15	CASSQAESGEGEQYF	TGTGCCAGCAGCCAAGCTGAATCAGGGGAGGGCGAGCAGTACTTC
TRBJ1-2	TRBV10-3	NA	NA	14	CAISESRGNYGYTF	TGTGCCATCAGTGAGTCTAGAGGGAACTATGGCTACACCTTC
TRBJ1-1	TRBV7-2	NA	NA	13	CASSRRVLTEAFF	TGTGCCAGCAGCCGCAGGGTTTTGACTGAAGCTTTCTTT
TRBJ1-5	TRBV19	NA	NA	12	CASSSTGQPQHF	TGTGCCAGTAGCAGTACGGGTCAGCCCCAGCATTTT
TRBJ2-4	TRBV2	NA	NA	16	CASSRAGQLAKNIQYF	TGTGCCAGCAGTCGTGCGGGACAGCTAGCCAAAAACATTCAGTACTTC
TRBJ1-4	TRBV6-5	NA	NA	15	CATDLRGGYNEKLFF	TGTGCCACCGACCTCAGGGGCGGGTATAATGAAAAACTGTTTTTT
TRBJ1-5	TRBV28	NA	TRBD1	16	CASTPSGQGGNQPQHF	TGTGCCAGCACCCCCTCCGGACAGGGAGGCAATCAGCCCCAGCATTTT
TRBJ1-5	TRBV2	NA	TRBD1	14	CASRGEGAVQPQHF	TGTGCCAGCAGGGGAGAGGGGGCGGTTCAGCCCCAGCATTTT
TRBJ1-2	TRBV4-3	NA	TRBD1	13	CASSHDRGPGYTF	TGCGCCAGCAGCCATGACAGGGGGCCGGGCTACACCTTC
TRBJ2-1	TRBV6-2/TRBV6-3	NA	NA	12	CASSGSRNEQFF	TGTGCCAGCAGTGGCAGTCGCAATGAGCAGTTCTTC
TRBJ1-1	TRBV28	NA	NA	15	CASSSPGGLNTEAFF	TGTGCCAGCAGCTCCCCGGGGGGACTGAACACTGAAGCTTTCTTT
TRBJ1-3	TRBV2	NA	TRBD1	15	CASSRDRAGGNTIYF	TGTGCCAGCAGCCGGGACAGGGCGGGAGGAAACACCATATATTTT
TRBJ2-2	TRBV6-6	NA	NA	16	CASSYSTWGGGGELFF	TGTGCCAGCAGTTACTCGACTTGGGGAGGTGGCGGGGAGCTGTTTTTT
TRBJ1-3	TRBV5-1	few	TRBD1	15	CASSLDRSSGNTIYF	TGCGCCAGCAGCCTGGACAGGTCGTCTGGAAACACCATATATTTT
TRBJ1-6	TRBV3-1/TRBV3-2	NA	NA	15	CASSQGTTHNSPLHF	TGTGCCAGCAGCCAAGGGACAACCCATAATTCACCCCTCCACTTT
TRBJ2-2	TRBV3-1/TRBV3-2	NA	TRBD2	15	CASSQGLAGVGELFF	TGTGCCAGCAGCCAGGGACTAGCGGGGGTCGGGGAGCTGTTTTTT
TRBJ1-1	TRBV5-1	NA	TRBD1	13	CASSPGGRTEAFF	TGCGCCAGCAGCCCAGGGGGGCGAACTGAAGCTTTCTTT
TRBJ2-1	TRBV12-1	NA	NA	15	CASSFQGSSYNEQFF	TGTGCCAGCAGCTTTCAGGGGAGCTCCTACAATGAGCAGTTCTTC
TRBJ2-1	TRBV7-2	NA	TRBD2	15	CASSFYGGGVNEQFF	TGTGCCAGCAGCTTTTACGGGGGGGGCGTCAATGAGCAGTTCTTC
TRBJ1-2	TRBV19	NA	NA	12	CAILNRDEGYTF	TGTGCCATCCTAAACAGGGATGAGGGCTACACCTTC
TRBJ1-2	TRBV9	NA	TRBD1	14	CASSVGQGNYGYTF	TGTGCCAGCAGCGTAGGACAGGGGAACTATGGCTACACCTTC
TRBJ1-5	TRBV21-1	NA	NA	18	CASSKRERLFISNQPQHF	TGTGCCAGCAGCAAAAGGGAGCGTTTATTTATTAGCAATCAGCCCCAGCATTTT
TRBJ1-1	TRBV28	NA	NA	14	CASSLVTGRTEAFF	TGTGCCAGCAGTTTAGTCACCGGCAGGACTGAAGCTTTCTTT
TRBJ2-6	TRBV29-1	NA	TRBD1	16	CSVATGSSSGANVLTF	TGCAGCGTTGCGACAGGGTCTAGCTCTGGGGCCAACGTCCTGACTTTC
TRBJ1-4	TRBV18	NA	NA	15	CASSRYGTNNEKLFF	TGTGCCAGCTCACGATACGGGACAAACAATGAAAAACTGTTTTTT
TRBJ2-1	TRBV7-9	NA	TRBD2	15	CASSPLAGRYNEQFF	TGTGCCAGCAGCCCACTAGCGGGGCGCTACAATGAGCAGTTCTTC
TRBJ1-1	TRBV28	many	TRBD1	19	CASSLYGIRDRGNGTEAFF	TGTGCCAGCAGTTTATACGGTATTCGGGACAGGGGTAACGGCACTGAAGCTTTCTTT
TRBJ1-5	TRBV6-5	few	NA	11	CASTCYQPQHF	TGTGCCAGCACGTGTTATCAGCCCCAGCATTTT
TRBJ1-1	TRBV27	NA	TRBD1	15	CASSLSWQGATEAFF	TGTGCCAGCAGTTTATCATGGCAGGGGGCAACTGAAGCTTTCTTT
TRBJ1-6	TRBV10-1	NA	NA	9	CAGNGLLHF	TGCGCCGGGAACGGACTCCTCCACTTT
TRBJ2-1	TRBV4-3	NA	NA	15	CASSPIPTSYNEQFF	TGCGCCAGCAGCCCCATCCCGACTTCCTACAATGAGCAGTTCTTC
TRBJ2-1	TRBV11-3	NA	NA	13	CASSQGTYNEQFF	TGTGCCAGCAGCCAGGGAACCTACAATGAGCAGTTCTTC
TRBJ1-2	TRBV12-3/TRBV12-4	once	NA	13	CASRNDSSYGYTF	TGTGCCAGCAGAAATGACAGTTCCTATGGCTACACCTTC
TRBJ1-2	TRBV4-3	few	NA	15	CASSQDYDSLDGYTF	TGCGCCAGCAGCCAAGATTACGACAGCCTAGATGGCTACACCTTC
TRBJ1-2	TRBV29-1	NA	TRBD1	13	CSVTMDRAEGYTF	TGCAGCGTTACCATGGACAGGGCGGAGGGCTACACCTTC
TRBJ1-3	TRBV9	NA	NA	16	CASSTRQSNSGNTIYF	TGTGCCAGCAGCACCCGACAGTCAAACTCTGGAAACACCATATATTTT
TRBJ1-1	TRBV5-1	NA	TRBD1	14	CASSFGTGAVEAFF	TGCGCCAGCAGCTTTGGGACAGGGGCGGTTGAAGCTTTCTTT
TRBJ2-3	TRBV28	NA	NA	13	CASSLTGVDTQYF	TGTGCCAGCAGTTTAACGGGGGTGGATACGCAGTATTTT
TRBJ1-4	TRBV19	NA	NA	13	CASSSQGNEKLFF	TGTGCCAGTAGTTCACAGGGTAATGAAAAACTGTTTTTT
TRBJ1-2	TRBV12-5	NA	TRBD1	14	CASGRDRTNYGYTF	TGTGCTAGTGGGAGGGACAGAACTAACTATGGCTACACCTTC